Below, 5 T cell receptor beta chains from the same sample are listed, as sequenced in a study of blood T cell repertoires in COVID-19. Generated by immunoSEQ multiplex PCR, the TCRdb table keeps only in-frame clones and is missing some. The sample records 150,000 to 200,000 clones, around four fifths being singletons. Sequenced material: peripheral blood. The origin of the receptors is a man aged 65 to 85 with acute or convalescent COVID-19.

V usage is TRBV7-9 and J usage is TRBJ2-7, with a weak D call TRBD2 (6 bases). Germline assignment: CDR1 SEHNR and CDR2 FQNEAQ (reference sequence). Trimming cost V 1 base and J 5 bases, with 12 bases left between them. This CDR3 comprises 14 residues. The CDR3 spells CASSLGLAPNEQYF. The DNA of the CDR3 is TGTGCCAGCAGCTTAGGGCTAGCGCCCAACGAGCAGTACTTC.

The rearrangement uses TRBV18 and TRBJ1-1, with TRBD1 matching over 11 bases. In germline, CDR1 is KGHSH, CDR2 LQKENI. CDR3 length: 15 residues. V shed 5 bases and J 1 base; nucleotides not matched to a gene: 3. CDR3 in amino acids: CASSSGQGANTEAFF. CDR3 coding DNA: TGTGCCAGCTCATCAGGACAGGGGGCGAACACTGAAGCTTTCTTT.

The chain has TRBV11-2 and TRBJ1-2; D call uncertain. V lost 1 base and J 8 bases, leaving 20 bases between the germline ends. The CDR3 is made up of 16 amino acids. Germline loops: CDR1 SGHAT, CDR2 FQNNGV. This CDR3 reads CASSLVAGPLLGGYTF. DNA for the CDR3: TGTGCCAGCAGCTTAGTGGCAGGTCCCCTCTTGGGCGGCTACACCTTC.

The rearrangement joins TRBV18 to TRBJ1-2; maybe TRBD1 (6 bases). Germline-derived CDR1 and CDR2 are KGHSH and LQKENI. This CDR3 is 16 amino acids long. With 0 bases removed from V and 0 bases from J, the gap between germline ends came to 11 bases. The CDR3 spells CASSPPLRTANYGYTF. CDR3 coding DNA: TGTGCCAGCTCACCACCGCTGAGGACAGCTAACTATGGCTACACCTTC.

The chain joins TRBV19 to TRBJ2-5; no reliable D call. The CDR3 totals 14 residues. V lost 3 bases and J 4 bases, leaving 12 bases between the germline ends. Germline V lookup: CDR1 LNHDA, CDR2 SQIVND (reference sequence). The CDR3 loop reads CASSMPARGETQYF. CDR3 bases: TGTGCCAGTAGTATGCCCGCGCGAGGAGAGACCCAGTACTTC. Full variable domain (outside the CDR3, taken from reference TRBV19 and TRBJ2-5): DGGITQSPKYLFRKEGQNVTLSCEQNLNHDAMYWYRQDPGQGLRLIYYSQIVNDFQKGDIAEGYSVSREKKESFPLTVTSAQKNPTAFYLCASSMPARGETQYFGPGTRLLVL.